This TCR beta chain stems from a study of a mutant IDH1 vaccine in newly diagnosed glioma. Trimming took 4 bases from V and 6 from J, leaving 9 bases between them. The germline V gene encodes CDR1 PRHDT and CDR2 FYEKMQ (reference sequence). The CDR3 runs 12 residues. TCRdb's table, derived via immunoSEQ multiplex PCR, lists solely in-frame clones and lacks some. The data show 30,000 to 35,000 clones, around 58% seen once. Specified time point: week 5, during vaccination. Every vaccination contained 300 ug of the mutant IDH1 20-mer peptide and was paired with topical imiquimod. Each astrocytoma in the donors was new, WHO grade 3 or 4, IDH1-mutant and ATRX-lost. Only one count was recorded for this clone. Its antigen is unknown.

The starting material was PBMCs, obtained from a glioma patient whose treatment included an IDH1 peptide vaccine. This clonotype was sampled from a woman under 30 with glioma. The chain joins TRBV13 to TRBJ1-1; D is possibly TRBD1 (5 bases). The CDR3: CASSSREAEAFF. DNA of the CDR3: TGTGCCAGCAGCTCCAGGGAAGCTGAAGCTTTCTTT.